These T cell receptor beta chains were read from a single sample in a study of OX40 agonist ivuxolimab in advanced cancers. This table comes from immunoSEQ multiplex PCR, and its TCRdb copy is limited to in-frame clones, with some not included. The sample carries 65,000 to 95,000 clones, 90% to 95% recorded once. The starting material was CD4+ or CD8+ T cells sorted from blood, obtained in a trial of the OX40 agonist ivuxolimab. These receptors were taken from an adult with an advanced solid tumor such as melanoma, head and neck, liver or kidney cancer. The CDR3 runs from the conserved cysteine through the conserved F or W. A D gene is named only where the DNA matches it firmly. The size of a clone is reported for some rows only, either as once, few or many, or as a class for expanded clones.

TRBJ2-7 | TRBV30 | . | once | TGTGCCTGGTCGGGACCTGGCGAGCAGTACTTC | CAWSGPGEQYF
TRBJ2-1 | TRBV27 | TRBD1 | . | TGTGCCAGCAGGGCCCTGGGACAGGGGTACTACAATGAGCAGTTCTTC | CASRALGQGYYNEQFF
TRBJ1-3 | TRBV28 | . | . | TGTGCCAGCAGTACGTTTGGGACTGGAAACACCATATATTTT | CASSTFGTGNTIYF
TRBJ2-5 | TRBV5-1 | . | few | TGCGCCAGCAGCAAGGGGGAGGAGACCCAGTACTTC | CASSKGEETQYF
TRBJ1-4 | TRBV6-1 | . | once | TGTGCCAGCAGTGAAGGTTCCGCAACTAATGAAAAACTGTTTTTT | CASSEGSATNEKLFF
TRBJ2-7 | TRBV6-1 | TRBD1 | . | TGTGCCAGCAGTGGCGCCGGGACAGCGCGGTCCGAGCAGTACTTC | CASSGAGTARSEQYF
TRBJ2-7 | TRBV5-1 | . | . | TGCGCCAGCAGCTTGGATGCGAGGGGCGAGCAGTACTTC | CASSLDARGEQYF
TRBJ2-1 | TRBV19 | TRBD2 | . | TGTGCCAGTAGTATAGAAAACAATCCTAGCGGGAGTCGTAATGAGCAGTTCTTC | CASSIENNPSGSRNEQFF
TRBJ1-4 | TRBV7-2 | . | once | TGTGCCAGCAGCTTCCAGGGCCGAGGTGAAAAACTGTTTTTT | CASSFQGRGEKLFF
TRBJ1-2 | TRBV10-3 | . | . | TGTGCCTCCAGTGACTTCGGGACAAACTATGGCTACACCTTC | CASSDFGTNYGYTF
TRBJ2-7 | TRBV28 | . | . | TGTGCCAGCAGGTTGGACAGCTCCTACGAGCAGTACTTC | CASRLDSSYEQYF
TRBJ2-1 | TRBV5-1 | . | . | TGCGCCAGCAGCTTGGCCGGACTGGACAATGAGCAGTTCTTC | CASSLAGLDNEQFF
TRBJ1-1 | TRBV28 | . | . | TGTGCCAGCAGTAGATACAGAATTGAAGCTTTCTTT | CASSRYRIEAFF
TRBJ1-4 | TRBV2 | . | . | TGTGCCAGCAGTGAAATAGCGGGAATAAATGAAAAACTGTTTTTT | CASSEIAGINEKLFF
TRBJ1-1 | TRBV11-1 | . | . | TGTGCCAGCAGCTTCGGGGGGAACACTGAAGCTTTCTTT | CASSFGGNTEAFF
TRBJ2-1 | TRBV28 | TRBD2 | . | TGTGCCAGCAGTTTATGGGGCGGGAGAGGGGAGTTCTTC | CASSLWGGRGEFF